Below, one TCR beta chain is given with its context. Its antigen specificity is not known. The record has no base qualities; no much larger clone is one base away. The data were obtained in a study of T cell responses to AZD1222 COVID-19 vaccine (dated by TCRdb to the early 2020s). For context, the study as a whole: AZD1222 recipients with second doses at about 4 weeks or about 12 weeks were pooled, because spike-specific TCR depth and breadth did not differ between schedules. Trial participants were enrolled by age into subgroups of 18-55, 56-69 and 70-plus years, and around 150, 28 and 57 TCR-sequenced participants, respectively, were included in these subgroups. A total of just over 230 trial participants underwent TCR sequencing, of whom about 200 received two doses of AZD1222 and about 26 received two doses of the MenACWY control vaccine.

Broader findings and caveats from the paper: Only five to seven AZD1222 recipients were SARS-CoV-2 seropositive at baseline, limiting conclusions about previously exposed vaccinees. Spike-specific TCR breadth and depth rose significantly after two AZD1222 doses compared with day 0 and with MenACWY recipients. Participants were mostly white British and included more females than males, and it was suggested by the authors that clonal diversity may have been underestimated. In the small 56-69-year group, the increase in depth fell short of significance, most likely because of low power. CD4 TCRs associated with the vaccine covered the entire spike protein, and the dominant responses were in regions 160-218 and 743-854. Because no samples from the day 14 peak response were available, repertoires could be characterized only after the peak T cell response. Reportedly, close to half of the unique spike-specific TCRs recognized epitopes lying outside the regions that are mutated in the B.1.351 and B.1.1.7 variants.

Including the terminal cysteine and phenylalanine, the CDR3 comprises 14 residues. CDR3 DNA only is kept here, 42 bases in frame from base 1. From a lookup of the germline V gene (reference sequence), CDR1 and CDR2 are LGHDT and YNNKEL. Between the V and J ends, shortened by 0 bases and 4 bases respectively, the junction contains 8 bases. The CDR3 regions of human TCRbeta chains were analyzed by immunosequencing. Under the source paper's analysis protocol: TCRs in the repertoires were matched against a reference library of SARS-CoV-2-specific TCRs that had been generated with the MIRA antigen-specificity platform. Breadth was defined as the fraction of unique TCRs that were SARS-CoV-2-associated. Depth was defined as the fraction of total T cells that were SARS-CoV-2-associated. Each spike-specific TCR was assigned to its reactive spike region and to a CD4 or CD8 class using the MIRA data. Log10-transformed breadth and depth values were compared by one-way ANOVA with Sidak's multiple comparisons tests. Entries here come from immuneACCESS through TCRdb and include only in-frame sequences with V and J called. Some clones fail to appear in such tables; in the studies checked, an unresolved V gene covers under half of the shortfall, and the cause of the remainder is unknown. V and J calls and clone size follow that table, whereas D and trimming were derived from the DNA. Recorded for this sample are roughly 120,000 clones; roughly 84% of them occurred a single time. The top ten clones comprise about 1.2% of the sample.

In light of the paper, this sample's time point label describes: baseline before first vaccination. Samples from vaccinated people were obtained from the UK trials COV001 and COV002, which included a single-blind randomized controlled phase 2/3 trial of AZD1222 (ChAdOx1 nCoV-19) in healthy adults. For TCRbeta chain sequencing, PBMC samples were collected from trial participants at day 0 and at day 28 after the second dose. The chain is encoded by TRBV3-1 (or the pseudogene TRBV3-2) joined to TRBJ2-3, with no reliable assignment of the D segment. This clonotype originated in an adult in good health. The sample here was peripheral blood, taken on day 0 of AZD1222 vaccination. The nucleotides read TGTGCCAGCAGCCAAGAGGTAGTTTCAGATACGCAGTATTTT. Its product reads: CASSQEVVSDTQYF.